A single sample is the source of the 21 T cell receptor beta chains below, sequenced in a study of vaccination and CD4 T cells after COVID-19. Treatment given: roughly 11-day PBMC culture with coronavirus spike peptide pools or control peptides (ViraFEST assay). With the Oncomine TCR Beta short-read assay, DNA from cultured CD4+ T cells was sequenced. One entry per CDR3 protein results from TCRdb running MiXCR on the PCR reads. The table records about 13,000 distinct CDR3 sequences, 58% of them present only once. For these receptors, no antigen is known. Sequenced here: cultured CD4+ T cells from blood, sampled after SARS-CoV-2 vaccination. These receptors all come from a human donor with COVID-19.

There are a few counts of this clonotype. The chain has TRBV20-1 and TRBJ1-6, with D possibly TRBD1 on 6 matching bases. The V end was cut by 2 bases, the J end by 4 bases, with 12 bases between. The CDR3 is made up of 15 amino acids. Germline CDR1 and CDR2: DFQATT and SNEGSKA (reference sequence). In DNA, the CDR3 is TGCAGTGCTAGAAGGTCGGACAGTTATAATTCACCCCTCCACTTT. It yields the protein CSARRSDSYNSPLHF.

This chain links TRBV7-8 with TRBJ2-7; TRBD1 matches 9 bases. Germline CDR1 reads SGHVS; CDR2 reads FQNEAQ. With V trimmed by 5 bases and J by 4 bases, 6 bases remained unmatched. The CDR3 is 14 amino acids. The CDR3, as DNA: TGTGCCAGCAGCCTGGGACAGGGCCAATACGAGCAGTACTTC. The encoded protein is CASSLGQGQYEQYF.

V gene TRBV6-5 combines with J gene TRBJ1-2, with D tentatively TRBD1 (5 bases). The CDR3 sequence is 16 residues long. Trimming took 2 bases from V and 0 from J, leaving 13 bases between them. Germline CDR1 is MNHEY and CDR2 is SVGAGI. The CDR3 sequence: CASSYGGKMSNYGYTF. DNA for the CDR3: TGTGCCAGCAGTTACGGGGGGAAAATGTCTAACTATGGCTACACCTTC.

This rearrangement joins TRBV20-1 to TRBJ2-1; the D is unclear. The ends were cut back, 5 bases at V and 6 bases at J, with 5 bases in the middle. From germline, CDR1 is DFQATT and CDR2 SNEGSKA (reference sequence). The CDR3 spans 10 residues. CDR3 residues: CSAQGNEQFF. In DNA, the CDR3 is TGCAGTGCTCAAGGCAATGAGCAGTTCTTC.

This sequence joins TRBV7-2 and TRBJ2-3; 7 positions agree with TRBD2. Germline CDR1 SGHTA, CDR2 FQGNSA. J was trimmed by 11 bases and V by 1 base; bases with no gene match: 3. The CDR3 sequence is 12 residues long. The CDR3 here is CASSLEWGGQYF. Written as DNA, the CDR3 is TGTGCCAGCAGCTTAGAATGGGGGGGGCAGTATTTT.

This clonotype has more than one count but fewer than ten. This chain connects TRBV5-5 to TRBJ1-2; TRBD1 agrees at 10 bases. Germline loops: CDR1 SGHKS, CDR2 YYEKEE (reference sequence). Unmatched junction bases numbered 4, after V lost 4 bases and J lost 4 bases. The CDR3 totals 14 residues. Written as DNA, the CDR3 is TGTGCCAGCAGCCCACGGACAGGGGGCTATGGCTACACCTTC. It translates to CASSPRTGGYGYTF.

The genes are TRBV28 and TRBJ1-1; D is unresolved. Trimming removed 3 bases at V and 6 bases at J, with 14 bases between. The CDR3 is 14 amino acids. The germline V gene encodes CDR1 MDHEN and CDR2 SYDVKM. CDR3 region: CASSFHRSVPEAFF. The CDR3 DNA is TGTGCCAGCAGTTTTCACAGAAGCGTCCCTGAAGCTTTCTTT.

The chain couples TRBV5-4 to TRBJ1-1, with a tentative D call TRBD1 (5 bases). CDR3 length: 15 residues. Germline loops: CDR1 SGHNT, CDR2 YYREEE (reference sequence). V was pared by 2 bases and J by 2 bases, with 13 bases between. The CDR3 DNA sequence: TGTGCCAGCAGCTTTGGGGCCCCCTCTAACACTGAAGCTTTCTTT. It yields the protein CASSFGAPSNTEAFF.

The CDR3 DNA reads as TGTGCCTGGAGTCGGGTGGGAGGGGGAACCGGGGAGCTGTTTTTT. This sequence encodes CAWSRVGGGTGELFF. This chain connects TRBV30 to TRBJ2-2, with a tentative D call TRBD2 (7 bases). Germline V gives CDR1 GTSNPN, CDR2 SVGIG (reference sequence). The CDR3 is 15 amino acids. The V and J ends lost 2 bases and 5 bases respectively, with 15 bases between them.

This clonotype turned up a few times. V gene TRBV11-2 combines with J gene TRBJ2-7; 7 bases match TRBD1. Germline CDR1 and CDR2: SGHAT and FQNNGV. V was clipped by 6 bases and J by 7 bases; unmatched bases: 6. This CDR3 spans 12 amino acids. CDR3 amino acids: CASRRTGREQYF. The CDR3 DNA sequence: TGTGCCAGCAGGCGGACAGGTCGGGAGCAGTACTTC.

The chain uses TRBV20-1 and TRBJ1-6, with D perhaps matching TRBD1 (6 bases). Trimming removed 2 bases at V and 4 bases at J, with 12 bases between. This CDR3 is 15 amino acids long. Germline CDR1 DFQATT, CDR2 SNEGSKA (reference sequence). The chain's CDR3 is CSARRGVGYNSPLHF. As DNA, the CDR3 is TGCAGTGCTAGAAGGGGGGTTGGGTATAATTCACCCCTCCACTTT.

The V and J genes are TRBV6-1 and TRBJ1-5; D is unclear. The CDR3 consists of 13 residues. Trimming removed 3 bases from V and 7 bases from J, with 10 bases in between. The germline CDR1 and CDR2 sequences are MNHNS and SASEGT. The CDR3 coding sequence is TGTGCCAGCAGTGAGTCCCGCGGACAGCCCCAGCATTTT. This gives the protein CASSESRGQPQHF.

This clonotype appeared a few times. The V and J genes are TRBV20-1 and TRBJ2-7, with 11 bases that match TRBD1. Germline V gives CDR1 DFQATT, CDR2 SNEGSKA (reference sequence). Trimming removed 3 bases from V and 2 bases from J; junction bases left unmatched: 6. CDR3 length equals 15 residues. The CDR3 loop is CSARGPGQGAYEQYF. CDR3 in DNA: TGCAGTGCTAGGGGACCGGGACAGGGGGCCTACGAGCAGTACTTC.

The chain recombines TRBV27 with TRBJ2-1, with a possible D match to TRBD2 (6 bases). CDR1 MNHEY and CDR2 SMNVEV come from the germline V gene (reference sequence). The CDR3 is 16 residues long. The V gene lost 2 bases and the J gene lost 5 bases, with 16 bases spanning the gap. In DNA, the CDR3 is TGTGCCAGCAGTTTACTGACCGGGAGCAGGAACAATGAGCAGTTCTTC. It specifies CASSLLTGSRNNEQFF.

V is TRBV7-2 and J is TRBJ1-1; D perhaps matches TRBD1 (5 bases). The CDR3 spans 14 residues. CDR1 is SGHTA, CDR2 FQGNSA, per germline. The V end was cut by 2 bases, the J end by 1 base, with 8 bases between. The CDR3 DNA sequence: TGTGCCAGCAGCTTAAGCAGGGCGAACACTGAAGCTTTCTTT. It specifies CASSLSRANTEAFF.

This chain connects TRBV7-2 to TRBJ2-3, with 7 bases aligning to TRBD2. Germline CDR1 and CDR2: SGHTA and FQGNSA. This CDR3 has 17 amino acids. V dropped 6 bases and J dropped 1; count of bases not matched to a gene: 13. The CDR3 is CASRGGASGVRTDTQYF. CDR3 DNA: TGTGCCAGCAGGGGGGGTGCGAGCGGGGTTCGCACAGATACGCAGTATTTT.

The J gene is TRBJ2-3, the V gene TRBV6-2 or TRBV6-3; possibly TRBD1 or TRBD2 for D (5 bases each). V was pared by 7 bases and J by 2 bases, with 16 bases between. The CDR3 is made up of 15 amino acids. The germline gives CDR1 MNHEY, CDR2 SVGEGT. CDR3 residues: CASTLGTQLTDTQYF. In nucleotides, the CDR3 is TGTGCCAGCACCTTAGGGACCCAACTCACAGATACGCAGTATTTT.

This clonotype was seen more than once but under ten times. The chain employs TRBV7-3 and TRBJ2-1; the D is unclear. CDR3 length: 12 amino acids. V gave up 4 bases and J gave up 7 bases, with 8 bases separating them. CDR1 is SGHTA and CDR2 is FQGTGA in the germline V gene. The CDR3 region is CASSSGSNEQFF. The CDR3 region has the DNA TGTGCCAGCAGCTCCGGGTCTAATGAGCAGTTCTTC.

CDR3 nucleotide sequence: TGCAGTGCTACGCCCGAAGGACGACAGCACACTGAAGCTTTCTTT. This translates into CSATPEGRQHTEAFF. V and J are TRBV20-1 and TRBJ1-1; weak D call: TRBD1 (5 bases). Germline V gene lookup returns CDR1 DFQATT and CDR2 SNEGSKA (reference sequence). The CDR3 covers 15 residues. Trimming stripped 4 bases from V and 3 bases from J, with 18 bases between.

V and J are TRBV7-9 and TRBJ2-3, with D unclear. The CDR3 covers 13 residues. V lost 5 bases and J lost 4, with 10 bases in between. The germline V gene encodes CDR1 SEHNR and CDR2 FQNEAQ (reference sequence). The CDR3 sequence is CASSPRTADTQYF. As DNA, the CDR3 is TGTGCCAGCAGCCCTAGGACGGCAGATACGCAGTATTTT.

The count of this clonotype is one. V usage is TRBV7-6 and J usage is TRBJ2-3; 8 bases match TRBD1. The trim removed 2 bases at V and 2 bases at J, leaving 12 bases unmatched. This CDR3 contains 18 residues. The germline gives CDR1 SGHVS, CDR2 FNYEAQ. In nucleotides, the CDR3 is TGTGCCAGCAGCTTATTGTGGCGGGACAGGAGTCTCACAGATACGCAGTATTTT. Protein product: CASSLLWRDRSLTDTQYF.